What follows are 32 T cell receptor beta chains derived from one specimen sequenced in a study of beta chain features in type 1 diabetes. Study-level results: For Type 1 diabetes patients, all four CD4+ subsets carried TCRB CDR3s that were moderately but significantly shorter.

Every bit of the isolated RNA underwent reverse transcription, so sequencing read expressed TCRB transcripts. Only in-frame clones appear in the TCRdb table, and some are missing; sequencing was by immunoSEQ multiplex PCR. The sample lists about 140,000 clones, approximately 13% seen once, with approximately 1.3% in the top ten. The antigens for these receptors are not known. The sample was central memory CD4+ T cells from blood. The receptor source for this set is a man aged 18 to 35 with type 1 diabetes.

This clone was seen a handful of times. The J gene is TRBJ2-7, the V gene TRBV19; 8 positions match TRBD2. The CDR3 consists of 14 residues. CDR1 and CDR2 from the germline V gene are LNHDA and SQIVND (reference sequence). Trimming at V came to 4 bases and at J to 2 bases, leaving 4 bases not matched to a gene. This chain's CDR3 is CASSTLAAPYEQYF. As DNA, the CDR3 is TGTGCCAGTAGTACACTAGCGGCCCCCTACGAGCAGTACTTC.

The rearrangement joins TRBV9 to TRBJ1-1; 11 nucleotides align to TRBD1. Germline values: CDR1 SGDLS, CDR2 YYNGEE. The CDR3 sequence is 17 residues long. The V and J ends lost 3 bases and 4 bases, in that order; junction bases with no gene match: 11. CDR3 amino acids: CASSAGTGGLRSTEAFF. CDR3 nucleotide sequence: TGTGCCAGCAGCGCCGGGACAGGGGGTCTTCGGAGCACTGAAGCTTTCTTT.

This clone was recorded a few times. The chain recombines TRBV25-1 with TRBJ2-7, with D possibly being TRBD1 or TRBD2 (6 bases each). Trimming left V 6 bases short and J 3 bases short, with 15 bases between. Germline V gives CDR1 MGHDK, CDR2 SYGVNS. This CDR3 is 14 amino acids long. The CDR3: CASRGGTLSYEQYF. The CDR3 region has the DNA TGTGCCAGCAGAGGGGGGACGTTAAGCTACGAGCAGTACTTC.

The sample holds a few counts of this clone. CDR3 region: CASSLAGSSSYEQYF. CDR3 nucleotide sequence: TGTGCCAGCAGCTTAGCAGGGTCGAGCTCCTACGAGCAGTACTTC. The V and J genes are TRBV7-2 and TRBJ2-7; D is uncertain. Trimming took 0 bases from V and 0 from J, leaving 9 bases between them. Germline values: CDR1 SGHTA, CDR2 FQGNSA. This CDR3 contains 15 residues. The full variable domain, with the rest looked up from reference TRBV7-2 and TRBJ2-7, is GAGVSQSPSNKVTEKGKDVELRCDPISGHTALYWYRQSLGQGLEFLIYFQGNSAPDKSGLPSDRFSAERTGGSVSTLTIQRTQQEDSAVYLCASSLAGSSSYEQYFGPGTRLTVT.

V gene TRBV2 combines with J gene TRBJ1-4, with D perhaps matching TRBD1 (5 bases). The CDR3 is 15 residues long. The V end was cut by 4 bases, the J end by 4 bases, with 13 bases between. Germline loops: CDR1 SNHLY, CDR2 FYNNEI. This chain's CDR3 is CASSVTAQRNEKLFF. CDR3 DNA: TGTGCCAGCAGTGTGACAGCTCAACGTAATGAAAAACTGTTTTTT.

This clone came up a few times. The chain is built from TRBV5-1 and TRBJ1-1, with 7 bases identical to TRBD1. The length of the CDR3 is 14 residues. Germline CDR1 and CDR2: SGHRS and YFSETQ. V was pared by 4 bases and J by 3 bases, with 6 bases of the junction left unmatched. CDR3 sequence: CASSPQGGDTEAFF. DNA for the CDR3: TGCGCCAGCAGCCCGCAGGGGGGTGACACTGAAGCTTTCTTT.

This clone turned up a few times. The rearrangement links TRBV7-2 to TRBJ1-6; D possibly corresponds to TRBD1 (5 bases). CDR1 SGHTA and CDR2 FQGNSA come from the germline V gene. This CDR3 comprises 15 residues. Between the trimmed V and J ends, which lost 1 base and 10 bases, there was a span of 14 bases. CDR3 in amino acids: CASSLDQGTGSPLHF. The CDR3 DNA sequence: TGTGCCAGCAGCTTAGACCAGGGAACGGGGTCACCCCTCCACTTT.

This clone has a count of ten or more. The chain joins TRBV30 to TRBJ2-5; 9 bases align to TRBD1. The CDR3 runs 13 residues. CDR1 GTSNPN and CDR2 SVGIG come from the germline V gene (reference sequence). With 4 bases clipped from V and 7 bases from J, the junction kept 7 bases outside the gene matches. In DNA, the CDR3 is TGTGCCTGGAAAGGGACAGGGTCGGGGACCCAGTACTTC. Its protein product is CAWKGTGSGTQYF.

The chain employs TRBV14 and TRBJ1-1, with D unclear. V lost 4 bases and J lost 0, with 9 bases in between. The length of the CDR3 is 14 residues. Germline V gives CDR1 SGHDN, CDR2 FVKESK. The CDR3 nucleotides are TGTGCCAGCAGCCGTTCCGGGATGAACACTGAAGCTTTCTTT. This gives the protein CASSRSGMNTEAFF.

This clone was seen a handful of times. The chain is built from TRBV2 and TRBJ1-4; 7 bases map to TRBD1. Germline CDR1 and CDR2: SNHLY and FYNNEI. With 6 bases clipped from V and 4 bases from J, the junction kept 8 bases outside the gene matches. The CDR3 runs to 15 residues. The CDR3 is CASSGTAALNEKLFF. In nucleotides, the CDR3 is TGTGCCAGCAGCGGGACAGCAGCCCTTAATGAAAAACTGTTTTTT.

In its sample, this clone was seen many times. The rearrangement links TRBV18 to TRBJ2-1; the D gene is possibly TRBD2 (5 bases). Germline values: CDR1 KGHSH, CDR2 LQKENI. This CDR3 is built from 13 residues. Trimming removed 2 bases at V and 5 bases at J, with 7 bases between. CDR3 DNA: TGTGCCAGCTCACCATACGGGGACAATGAGCAGTTCTTC. This codes for CASSPYGDNEQFF.

This clone was picked up a small number of times. CDR3 amino acids: CASSLALAVGPSPIPLHF. CDR3 in DNA: TGTGCCAGCAGCTTAGCCCTCGCCGTGGGGCCATCCCCCATACCCCTCCACTTT. This chain joins TRBV11-2 and TRBJ1-6, with a weak D call TRBD1 (5 bases). Trimming stripped 1 base from V and 12 bases from J, with 25 bases between. Per the germline V gene, CDR1 is SGHAT and CDR2 is FQNNGV. The CDR3 is made up of 18 amino acids.

This rearrangement joins TRBV7-9 to TRBJ2-6, with D perhaps given as TRBD1 or TRBD2 (5 bases each). Deletions cut 3 bases from V and 0 bases from J, with 12 bases between. Germline CDR1 reads SEHNR; CDR2 reads FQNEAQ (reference sequence). The CDR3 has 17 residues. CDR3 sequence (DNA): TGTGCCAGCAGCTTGGCTGCAGGGAGCTCTGGGGCCAACGTCCTGACTTTC. It specifies CASSLAAGSSGANVLTF.

The V gene is TRBV6-1, the J gene TRBJ2-7, with 10 bases fitting TRBD1. The V segment lost 4 bases and the J segment 6 bases; nucleotides outside the gene matches: 6. Germline CDR1 MNHNS, CDR2 SASEGT. The CDR3 is 14 residues long. CDR3 protein: CASSGAGTGAEQYF. The CDR3 DNA sequence: TGTGCCAGCAGTGGTGCCGGGACAGGGGCCGAGCAGTACTTC.

This clone was detected a few times. Other DNA sequences of this sample code for an identical CDR3. The genes are TRBV7-9 and TRBJ1-2, with D hard to call. The V and J ends lost 1 base and 5 bases respectively, with 11 bases between them. Germline-derived CDR1 and CDR2 are SEHNR and FQNEAQ (reference sequence). The CDR3 contains 14 residues. The CDR3 loop is CASSLEAQGYGYTF. The CDR3 region has the DNA TGTGCCAGCAGCTTAGAGGCTCAAGGGTATGGCTACACCTTC.

The V gene is TRBV23-1, the J gene TRBJ2-7; 8 bases are shared with TRBD1. TRBV23-1 is designated an ORF whose function remains uncertain. V trimming: 3 bases; J trimming: 7 bases; junction bases outside the gene matches: 14. The CDR3 totals 16 residues. This CDR3 is CASSHTPGTGTEEQYF. The CDR3 coding sequence is TGCGCCAGCAGTCACACCCCCGGGACAGGTACGGAGGAGCAGTACTTC.

This clone turned up a few times. The chain recombines TRBV18 with TRBJ1-2, with 7 bases lining up with TRBD1. The germline CDR1 and CDR2 sequences are KGHSH and LQKENI. This CDR3 comprises 17 residues. V gave up 6 bases and J gave up 2 bases; unmatched junction bases: 15. The CDR3 spells CASSLTSGQLSNYGYTF. CDR3 nucleotide sequence: TGTGCCAGCTCTCTAACCTCGGGACAGCTATCCAACTATGGCTACACCTTC. The entire variable domain, with the rest obtained from reference TRBV18 and TRBJ1-2, is as follows: NAGVMQNPRHLVRRRGQEARLRCSPMKGHSHVYWYRQLPEEGLKFMVYLQKENIIDESGMPKERFSAEFPKEGPSILRIQQVVRGDSAAYFCASSLTSGQLSNYGYTFGSGTRLTVV.

This rearrangement joins TRBV5-4 to TRBJ2-3; 10 bases are shared with TRBD2. With V trimmed by 5 bases and J by 4 bases, 4 bases remained unmatched. Germline-derived CDR1 and CDR2 are SGHNT and YYREEE (reference sequence). There are 14 residues in the CDR3. CDR3 sequence (DNA): TGTGCCAGCAGTTTCAGCGGGGGGGCAGATACGCAGTATTTT. Translated: CASSFSGGADTQYF.

V usage is TRBV30 and J usage is TRBJ1-4; no clear D. In germline, CDR1 is GTSNPN, CDR2 SVGIG (reference sequence). This CDR3 comprises 16 residues. Trimming pared 0 bases from V and 4 bases from J, leaving 15 bases between. In nucleotides, the CDR3 is TGTGCCTGGAGTGTGTCGGAGGTCAGGATTAATGAAAAACTGTTTTTT. It specifies CAWSVSEVRINEKLFF.

This chain links TRBV20-1 with TRBJ2-1, with unresolved D. V was trimmed by 0 bases and J by 15 bases, leaving 12 bases between them. CDR1 and CDR2 (germline): DFQATT, SNEGSKA (reference sequence). The CDR3 is 11 amino acids. This CDR3 is CSARDFPEWFF. DNA of the CDR3: TGCAGTGCTAGAGATTTCCCAGAGTGGTTCTTC.

The chain joins TRBV6-1 to TRBJ1-1, with 8 bases matching TRBD1. The germline gives CDR1 MNHNS, CDR2 SASEGT. V trimming: 5 bases; J trimming: 11 bases; junction bases outside the gene matches: 7. CDR3 length: 12 residues. Here the CDR3 DNA reads TGTGCCAGCAGTACCGGACAGGGTTTCGCTTTCTTT. It encodes CASSTGQGFAFF.

This clone was detected only a few times. The V gene is TRBV28, the J gene TRBJ2-7, with TRBD2 matching over 10 bases. The CDR3 runs to 18 residues. Trimming cost V 5 bases and J 3 bases; bases outside gene matches: 16. Germline V gives CDR1 MDHEN, CDR2 SYDVKM. CDR3 sequence reads: CASSPLTSLAGTYYEQYF. CDR3 in DNA: TGTGCCAGCAGTCCACTAACCTCACTAGCGGGGACCTACTACGAGCAGTACTTC.

About this clone itself: The junction departs from germline at one end; a sequencing error may be responsible. J is TRBJ2-7 and V is TRBV11-2, with unresolved D. The CDR3 extends over 12 amino acids. Per the germline V gene, CDR1 is SGHAT and CDR2 is FQNNGV. CDR3 loop: CASSSSRAEEYF. CDR3 nucleotide sequence: TGTGCCAGCAGCTCGAGCCGGGCCGAGGAGTACTTC.

This clone was detected only a few times. This chain connects TRBV5-1 to TRBJ2-1; D is possibly TRBD1 (6 bases). Trimming shortened V by 0 bases and J by 4 bases, and 11 bases separated the two germline ends. The CDR3 sequence is 15 residues long. Germline V gene lookup returns CDR1 SGHRS and CDR2 YFSETQ. The CDR3 DNA reads TGCGCCAGCAGCTTGGTGAGGACAGTATACAATGAGCAGTTCTTC. Its translation is CASSLVRTVYNEQFF.

In this sample, this clone turned up many times. The chain joins TRBV23-1 to TRBJ2-5; possibly TRBD1 for D (5 bases). TRBV23-1 is assigned to the ORF class and has an uncertain function. V shed 5 bases and J shed 7 bases, with 23 bases lying between them. The CDR3 is made up of 16 amino acids. The CDR3 loop reads CASSDTPTERRGTQYF. As DNA, the CDR3 is TGCGCCAGCAGTGATACCCCGACTGAGCGAAGGGGGACCCAGTACTTC.

V is TRBV30 and J is TRBJ2-3; 9 bases are shared with TRBD2. Germline-derived CDR1 and CDR2 are GTSNPN and SVGIG (reference sequence). Trimming at V came to 5 bases and at J to 3 bases, leaving 6 bases not matched to a gene. This CDR3 is 14 amino acids long. This chain's CDR3 is CAWSAGGPTDTQYF. As DNA, the CDR3 is TGTGCCTGGTCTGCGGGGGGGCCTACAGATACGCAGTATTTT.

This chain connects TRBV14 to TRBJ1-1, with D tentatively TRBD1 (5 bases). The CDR3 is made up of 14 amino acids. V shed 4 bases and J shed 1 base, with 10 bases lying between them. CDR1 and CDR2 from the germline V gene are SGHDN and FVKESK. The CDR3 DNA is TGTGCCAGCAGCCTACTTACAGGGAACACTGAAGCTTTCTTT. Translating gives CASSLLTGNTEAFF.

The rearrangement joins TRBV11-2 to TRBJ2-7; tentative D call: TRBD2 (6 bases). V lost 7 bases and J 7 bases, leaving 20 bases between the germline ends. The germline CDR1 and CDR2 sequences are SGHAT and FQNNGV. The CDR3 consists of 14 residues. CDR3 bases: TGTGCCAGCACCGGAGGGAGGCAGGGAGTAGAGCAGTACTTC. Residues: CASTGGRQGVEQYF.

This clone was observed a handful of times. The chain links TRBV30 to TRBJ2-5, with a possible D match to TRBD1 (5 bases). This CDR3 has 13 residues. Germline CDR1 GTSNPN, CDR2 SVGIG (reference sequence). V was shortened by 4 bases and J by 4 bases, with 13 bases between the two germline ends. DNA of the CDR3: TGTGCCTGGATGGAGCAGGGAATAGAGACCCAGTACTTC. Translation: CAWMEQGIETQYF.

The sample holds a few counts of this clone. CDR3 in amino acids: CASSEASGTSADTQYF. As DNA, the CDR3 is TGTGCCAGCAGTGAAGCAAGCGGGACCTCCGCAGATACGCAGTATTTT. J is TRBJ2-3 and V is TRBV2, with 7 bases matching TRBD2. The J segment lost 4 bases and the V segment lost 0 bases, leaving 7 bases of the junction unmatched. This CDR3 has 16 residues. The germline V gene has CDR1 SNHLY and CDR2 FYNNEI.

In its sample, this clone was seen a few times. This chain joins TRBV2 and TRBJ1-2, with D unresolved. Germline loops: CDR1 SNHLY, CDR2 FYNNEI. V lost 5 bases to trimming and J lost 3 bases, with 13 bases between them. This CDR3 has 14 residues. The CDR3 spells CASSPRTDDYGYTF. Here the CDR3 DNA reads TGTGCCAGCAGTCCTAGGACGGATGACTATGGCTACACCTTC. Full variable domain (rest looked up from reference TRBV2 and TRBJ1-2): EPEVTQTPSHQVTQMGQEVILRCVPISNHLYFYWYRQILGQKVEFLVSFYNNEISEKSEIFDDQFSVERPDGSNFTLKIRSTKLEDSAMYFCASSPRTDDYGYTFGSGTRLTVV.

This clone has only a few counts. The chain combines TRBV10-3 with TRBJ1-1; no clear D. CDR1 is ENHRY, CDR2 SYGVKD, per germline. V was cut by 2 bases and J by 6 bases, with 13 bases left in between. This CDR3 has 14 residues. CDR3 residues: CAISEAQMGAEAFF. The DNA for the CDR3 is TGTGCCATCAGTGAGGCACAAATGGGTGCTGAAGCTTTCTTT.